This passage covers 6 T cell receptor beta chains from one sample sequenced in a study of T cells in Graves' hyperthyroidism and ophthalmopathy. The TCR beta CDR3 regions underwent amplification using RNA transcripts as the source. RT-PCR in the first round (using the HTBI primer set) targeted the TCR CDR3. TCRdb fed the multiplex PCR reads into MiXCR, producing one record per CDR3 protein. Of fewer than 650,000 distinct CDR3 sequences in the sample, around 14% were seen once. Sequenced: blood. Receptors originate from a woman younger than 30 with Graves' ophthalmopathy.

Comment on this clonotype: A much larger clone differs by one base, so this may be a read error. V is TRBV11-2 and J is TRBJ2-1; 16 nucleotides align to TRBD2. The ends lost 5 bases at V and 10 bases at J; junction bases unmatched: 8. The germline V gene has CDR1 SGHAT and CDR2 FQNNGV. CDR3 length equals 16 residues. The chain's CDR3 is CASSAGTSGRAPEQFF. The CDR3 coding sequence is TGTGCCAGCAGCGCCGGGACTAGCGGGAGGGCTCCGGAGCAGTTCTTC.

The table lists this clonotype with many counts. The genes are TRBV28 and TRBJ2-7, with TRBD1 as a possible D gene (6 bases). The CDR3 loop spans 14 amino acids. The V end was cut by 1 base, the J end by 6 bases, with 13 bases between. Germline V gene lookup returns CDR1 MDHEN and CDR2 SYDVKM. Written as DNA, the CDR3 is TGTGCCAGCAGTTTATCAGGGGCTGGCGTCGAGCAGTACTTC. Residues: CASSLSGAGVEQYF. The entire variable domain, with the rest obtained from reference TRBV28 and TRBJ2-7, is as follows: DVKVTQSSRYLVKRTGEKVFLECVQDMDHENMFWYRQDPGLGLRLIYFSYDVKMKEKGDIPEGYSVSREKKERFSLILESASTNQTSMYLCASSLSGAGVEQYFGPGTRLTVT.

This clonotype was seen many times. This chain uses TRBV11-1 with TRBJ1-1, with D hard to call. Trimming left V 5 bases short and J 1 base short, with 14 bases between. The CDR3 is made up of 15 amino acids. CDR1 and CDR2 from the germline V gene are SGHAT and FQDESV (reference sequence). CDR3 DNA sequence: TGTGCCAGCAGCCCTCCCCCTCTCTCGAACACTGAAGCTTTCTTT. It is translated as CASSPPPLSNTEAFF. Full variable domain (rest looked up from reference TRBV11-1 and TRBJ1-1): EAEVAQSPRYKITEKSQAVAFWCDPISGHATLYWYRQILGQGPELLVQFQDESVVDDSQLPKDRFSAERLKGVDSTLKIQPAELGDSAMYLCASSPPPLSNTEAFFGQGTRLTVV.

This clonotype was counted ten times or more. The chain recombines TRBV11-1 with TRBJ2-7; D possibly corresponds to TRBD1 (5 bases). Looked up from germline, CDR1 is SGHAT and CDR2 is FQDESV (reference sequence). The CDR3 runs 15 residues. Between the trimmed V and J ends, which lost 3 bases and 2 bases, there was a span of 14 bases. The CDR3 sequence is CASSLSRRQTYEQYF. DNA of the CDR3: TGTGCCAGCAGCTTGAGTAGGAGACAGACCTACGAGCAGTACTTC.

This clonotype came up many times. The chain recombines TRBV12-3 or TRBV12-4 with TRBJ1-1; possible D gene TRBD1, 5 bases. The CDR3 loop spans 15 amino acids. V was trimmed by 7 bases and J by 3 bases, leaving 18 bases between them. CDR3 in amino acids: CASTFGAPHHTEAFF. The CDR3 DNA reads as TGTGCCAGCACCTTTGGGGCTCCCCATCACACTGAAGCTTTCTTT.

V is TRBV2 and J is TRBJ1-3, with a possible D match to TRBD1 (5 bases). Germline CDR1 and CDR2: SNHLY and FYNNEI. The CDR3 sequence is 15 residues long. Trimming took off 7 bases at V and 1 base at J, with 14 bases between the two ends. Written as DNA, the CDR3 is TGTGCCAGCACCTACGGGGGACGGTCTGGAAACACCATATATTTT. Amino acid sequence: CASTYGGRSGNTIYF.